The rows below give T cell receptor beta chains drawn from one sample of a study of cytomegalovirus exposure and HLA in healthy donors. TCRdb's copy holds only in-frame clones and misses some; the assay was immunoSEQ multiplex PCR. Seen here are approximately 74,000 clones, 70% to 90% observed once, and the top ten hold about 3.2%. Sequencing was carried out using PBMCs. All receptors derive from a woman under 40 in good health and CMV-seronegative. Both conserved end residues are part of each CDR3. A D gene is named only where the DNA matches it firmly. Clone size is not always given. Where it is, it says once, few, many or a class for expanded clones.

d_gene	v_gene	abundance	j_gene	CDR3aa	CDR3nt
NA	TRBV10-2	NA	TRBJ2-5	CASSASQETQYF	TGCGCCAGCAGTGCCAGCCAAGAGACCCAGTACTTC
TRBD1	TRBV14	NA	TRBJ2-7	CASSHTPGQRYEQYF	TGTGCCAGCAGCCATACTCCGGGACAGAGGTACGAGCAGTACTTC
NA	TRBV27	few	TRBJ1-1	CASSFASIGAAHTEAFF	TGTGCCAGCAGTTTCGCCTCTATCGGCGCGGCCCACACTGAAGCTTTCTTT
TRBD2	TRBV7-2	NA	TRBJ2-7	CASSSGLIPYEQYF	TGTGCCAGCAGCTCGGGACTAATTCCCTACGAGCAGTACTTC
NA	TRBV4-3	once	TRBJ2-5	CASSQDDKLNVQETQYF	TGCGCCAGCAGCCAAGATGACAAACTGAACGTACAAGAGACCCAGTACTTC
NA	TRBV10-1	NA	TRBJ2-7	CASSDTQGKIGEQYF	TGCGCCAGCAGTGATACGCAGGGTAAAATCGGCGAGCAGTACTTC
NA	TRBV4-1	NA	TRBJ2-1	CASSQGGENEQFF	TGCGCCAGCAGCCAAGGGGGGGAAAATGAGCAGTTCTTC
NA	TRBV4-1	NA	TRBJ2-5	CASSQDHSGRTTRGSETQYF	TGCGCCAGCAGCCAAGATCACTCGGGGAGAACTACACGAGGATCGGAGACCCAGTACTTC
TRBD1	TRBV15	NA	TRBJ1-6	CATSRDWDRVLSPLHF	TGTGCCACCAGCAGAGATTGGGACAGGGTCCTTTCACCCCTCCACTTT
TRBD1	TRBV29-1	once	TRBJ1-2	CSIGTGAGSYTF	TGCAGTATTGGGACAGGGGCCGGGAGCTACACCTTC
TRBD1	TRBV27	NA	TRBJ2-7	CASTPTGGHYYEQYF	TGTGCCTCCACCCCCACAGGGGGCCACTACTACGAGCAGTACTTC
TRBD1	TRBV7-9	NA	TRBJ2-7	CASSLTQGQGYEQYF	TGTGCCAGCAGCCTCACCCAGGGACAGGGCTACGAGCAGTACTTC
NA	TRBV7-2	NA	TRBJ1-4	CASSLGFGVPNEKLFF	TGTGCCAGCAGCTTAGGGTTCGGGGTCCCTAATGAAAAACTGTTTTTT
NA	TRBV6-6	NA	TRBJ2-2	CASSPPFRGTGELFF	TGTGCCAGCAGCCCCCCGTTTCGGGGCACCGGGGAGCTGTTTTTT
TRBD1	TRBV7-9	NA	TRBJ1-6	CSSSLAPGQGGSPLHF	TGTTCCAGCAGCTTAGCCCCAGGACAGGGCGGGTCACCCCTCCACTTT
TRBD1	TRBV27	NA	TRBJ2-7	CASSSQMGQVLEQYF	TGTGCCAGCAGTTCCCAAATGGGACAGGTACTCGAGCAGTACTTC
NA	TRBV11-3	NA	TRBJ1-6	CASSLGLNSPLHF	TGTGCCAGCAGCTTGGGACTTAATTCACCCCTCCACTTT
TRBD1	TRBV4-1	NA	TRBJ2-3	CASSQYDVGTGPDTQYF	TGCGCCAGCAGCCAATATGACGTAGGGACAGGGCCAGATACGCAGTATTTT
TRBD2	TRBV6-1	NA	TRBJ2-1	CASSPTSGEYNEQFF	TGTGCCAGCAGCCCGACTAGCGGGGAGTACAATGAGCAGTTCTTC
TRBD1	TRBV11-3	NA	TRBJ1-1	CASSVRGGENTEAFF	TGTGCCAGCAGCGTTCGAGGGGGCGAGAACACTGAAGCTTTCTTT
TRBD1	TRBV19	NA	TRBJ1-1	CATFGQENTEAFF	TGTGCCACCTTCGGACAGGAAAACACTGAAGCTTTCTTT
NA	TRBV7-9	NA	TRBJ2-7	CASSRDTSYEQYF	TGTGCCAGCAGCCGGGACACCTCCTACGAGCAGTACTTC
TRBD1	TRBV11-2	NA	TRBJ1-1	CASSFSGGTEAFF	TGTGCCAGCAGCTTTTCAGGGGGCACTGAAGCTTTCTTT
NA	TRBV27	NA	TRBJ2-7	CASSLRYQGYEQYF	TGTGCCAGCAGTTTGCGGTACCAGGGGTACGAGCAGTACTTC
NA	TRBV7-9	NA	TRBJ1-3	CASSLARRGGNTIYF	TGTGCCAGCAGCTTAGCACGGCGGGGTGGAAACACCATATATTTT
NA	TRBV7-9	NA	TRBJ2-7	CSSSLSPRAGSYEQYF	TGTTCCAGCAGCTTATCCCCCAGGGCAGGTTCCTACGAGCAGTACTTC
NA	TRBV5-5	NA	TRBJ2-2	CASSFRDIPNTGELFF	TGTGCCAGCAGCTTCCGGGACATCCCGAACACCGGGGAGCTGTTTTTT
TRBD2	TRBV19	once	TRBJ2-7	CASSIFAGGPGEQYF	TGTGCCAGTAGTATCTTTGCGGGGGGGCCGGGCGAGCAGTACTTC
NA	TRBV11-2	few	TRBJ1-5	CASSAGARSNQPQHF	TGTGCCAGCAGCGCTGGGGCCCGAAGCAATCAGCCCCAGCATTTT
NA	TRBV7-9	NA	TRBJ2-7	CASSPPGFYEQYF	TGTGCCAGCAGCCCGCCGGGGTTCTACGAGCAGTACTTC
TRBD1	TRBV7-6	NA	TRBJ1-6	CASSLGAAGTGNSPLHF	TGTGCCAGCAGCTTAGGGGCGGCCGGGACAGGGAATTCACCCCTCCACTTT
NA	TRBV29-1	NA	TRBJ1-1	CSVDWGVGTEAFF	TGCAGCGTTGACTGGGGGGTTGGCACTGAAGCTTTCTTT
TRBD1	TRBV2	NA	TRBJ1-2	CASRGQGKDGHTF	TGTGCCAGCAGAGGACAGGGGAAGGATGGCCACACCTTC
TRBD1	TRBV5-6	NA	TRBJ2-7	CASSLGTGDEQYF	TGTGCCAGCAGCTTGGGGACAGGGGACGAGCAGTACTTC
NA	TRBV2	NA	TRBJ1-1	CASSEGRGNTEAFF	TGTGCCAGCTCAGAGGGCCGGGGGAACACTGAAGCTTTCTTT
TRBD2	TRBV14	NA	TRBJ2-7	CASSHIAGAETILSKLPDGQYF	TGTGCCAGCAGCCACATAGCGGGGGCCGAGACTATACTGTCTAAACTACCGGACGGGCAGTACTTC
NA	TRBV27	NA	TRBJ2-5	CASSLMPGAETQYF	TGTGCCAGCAGTTTAATGCCAGGGGCGGAGACCCAGTACTTC
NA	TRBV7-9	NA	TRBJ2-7	CSSSSLGYEQYF	TGTTCCAGCAGTTCACTTGGCTACGAGCAGTACTTC
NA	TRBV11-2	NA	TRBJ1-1	CASSFPAGGTEAFF	TGTGCCAGCAGCTTCCCGGCGGGGGGCACTGAAGCTTTCTTT
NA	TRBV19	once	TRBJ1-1	CASSDTPGGRTEAFF	TGTGCCAGTAGTGACACTCCGGGGGGTAGGACTGAAGCTTTCTTT
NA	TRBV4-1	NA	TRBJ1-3	CASSQDRSSARNTIYF	TGCGCCAGCAGCCAAGATCGATCCAGTGCTAGGAACACCATATATTTT
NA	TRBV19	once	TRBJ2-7	CASSMTPSYEQYF	TGTGCCAGTAGTATGACACCCTCCTACGAGCAGTACTTC
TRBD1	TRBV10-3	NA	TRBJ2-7	CATEPGQGYEQYF	TGTGCCACAGAGCCGGGACAGGGTTACGAGCAGTACTTC
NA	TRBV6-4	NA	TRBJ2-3	CASSDPKKTRHATDTQYF	TGTGCCAGCAGTGACCCTAAAAAGACACGTCACGCGACAGATACGCAGTATTTT
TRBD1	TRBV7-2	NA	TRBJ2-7	CASSLSMTGVSYEQYF	TGTGCCAGCAGCTTATCCATGACAGGGGTCTCCTACGAGCAGTACTTC
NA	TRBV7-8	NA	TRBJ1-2	CASSFGGGFGYTF	TGTGCCAGCAGCTTCGGGGGAGGATTTGGCTACACCTTC
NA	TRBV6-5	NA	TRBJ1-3	CASSYSAGFSGNTIYF	TGTGCCAGCAGTTACTCAGCGGGATTCTCTGGAAACACCATATATTTT